The 7 T cell receptor beta chains presented below share a single source sample, sequenced in a study of blood T cell repertoires in COVID-19. Here immunoSEQ multiplex PCR was the method, and the copy in TCRdb shows in-frame clones only, minus some. This sample carries 50,000 to 70,000 clones, 75% to 85% of them seen once, and the ten largest clones take roughly 6%. The sequencing sample was made of peripheral blood. The receptor source for this set is a woman aged 60-75 years with acute or convalescent COVID-19.

The gene calls are TRBV6-5 and TRBJ1-4, with 9 bases fitting TRBD1. CDR3 length: 14 residues. With V trimmed by 6 bases and J by 8 bases, 7 bases remained unmatched. Looked up from germline, CDR1 is MNHEY and CDR2 is SVGAGI. CDR3: CASRGQGWREKLFF. CDR3 nucleotides: TGTGCCAGCAGGGGACAGGGATGGCGAGAAAAACTGTTTTTT.

The V call is TRBV7-3, the J call TRBJ1-1; a possible D gene is TRBD1 (6 bases). Trimming shortened V by 3 bases and J by 7 bases, and 15 bases separated the two germline ends. The CDR3 length is 14 residues. Germline loops: CDR1 SGHTA, CDR2 FQGTGA. CDR3 sequence (DNA): TGTGCCAGCAGCTTGATGACAGGCACTGGTGAAGCTTTCTTT. This codes for CASSLMTGTGEAFF.

The CDR3 is CASGPRGGYRELFF. The DNA of the CDR3 is TGTGCCAGCGGCCCCCGGGGTGGTTACCGGGAGCTGTTTTTT. The chain links TRBV6-5 to TRBJ2-2, with D perhaps TRBD2 (5 bases). From germline, CDR1 is MNHEY and CDR2 SVGAGI. CDR3 length equals 14 residues. V dropped 8 bases and J dropped 9 bases, with 19 bases sitting between them.

The V and J genes are TRBV6-5 and TRBJ1-1; D is perhaps TRBD1 (6 bases). The germline gives CDR1 MNHEY, CDR2 SVGAGI. V gave up 2 bases and J gave up 1 base, with 14 bases separating them. The CDR3 runs 16 residues. The CDR3, as DNA: TGTGCCAGCAGTTACGAATTTCAGGGGCCGAACACTGAAGCTTTCTTT. This sequence encodes CASSYEFQGPNTEAFF.

V is TRBV6-4 and J is TRBJ2-1; 13 bases line up with TRBD2. The CDR3 extends over 15 amino acids. V lost 0 bases, J lost 7 bases, and 0 bases stayed unmatched. Germline values: CDR1 MRHNA, CDR2 SNTAGT. Here the CDR3 reads CASSDSLAGGNEQFF. The CDR3 DNA reads TGTGCCAGCAGTGACTCACTAGCGGGGGGGAATGAGCAGTTCTTC.

J is TRBJ1-1 and V is TRBV29-1; weak D call: TRBD1 (5 bases). CDR3 length: 12 amino acids. The germline V gene has CDR1 SQVTM and CDR2 ANQGSEA. V was trimmed by 7 bases and J by 2 bases, leaving 11 bases between them. The CDR3 sequence is CSGGTANTEAFF. The CDR3 DNA reads TGCAGCGGCGGGACTGCCAACACTGAAGCTTTCTTT.

V gene TRBV27 combines with J gene TRBJ1-5; 7 nucleotides agree with TRBD1. The germline V gene encodes CDR1 MNHEY and CDR2 SMNVEV (reference sequence). The V and J ends lost 3 bases and 3 bases, in that order; junction bases with no gene match: 2. The CDR3 totals 14 residues. The CDR3 DNA is TGTGCCAGCAGTTTCAGGGGGATCAATCAGCCCCAGCATTTT. Translation gives CASSFRGINQPQHF.